One and the same sample provided the 24 T cell receptor beta chains below, sequenced in a study of breast tumors, draining lymph nodes, adjacent tissues. The lymph nodes were axillary draining lymph nodes from breast cancer patients. TCRdb used MiXCR to reprocess the multiplex PCR reads, holding one entry per CDR3 protein. The table lists about 200,000 distinct CDR3 sequences, under 35% of them singletons. The source material was axillary lymph node tissue. The source is a female donor with breast cancer. Some clones in this sample may be carry-over from other donors' samples.

This clonotype was observed a few times. The chain is built from TRBV29-1 and TRBJ1-1; 7 nucleotides line up with TRBD1. From germline, CDR1 is SQVTM and CDR2 ANQGSEA. This CDR3 comprises 12 residues. V was clipped by 3 bases and J by 6 bases; unmatched bases: 4. The CDR3 loop reads CSVDRQGAEAFF. In DNA, the CDR3 is TGCAGCGTTGACCGCCAGGGGGCTGAAGCTTTCTTT.

This clonotype was picked up many times. The gene calls are TRBV19 and TRBJ2-1, with D tentatively TRBD2 (6 bases). The CDR3 runs 13 residues. Trimming cost V 4 bases and J 4 bases, with 8 bases left between them. Germline V CDR1 and CDR2: LNHDA, SQIVND (reference sequence). For the CDR3, the DNA is TGTGCCAGTAGTAAGGGGACTTACAATGAGCAGTTCTTC. As protein: CASSKGTYNEQFF.

With respect to this clonotype: At one end the junction does not follow the germline gene, possibly because of a read error. This rearrangement joins TRBV7-9 to TRBJ2-1, with TRBD2 matching over 7 bases. The CDR3 spans 16 residues. Germline V gene lookup returns CDR1 SEHNR and CDR2 FQNEAQ (reference sequence). The CDR3 bases are TGTGCCAGCAGCTTAGGGGGGGGGAGCTCCCACAATGAGCAGTTCTTC. Its translation is CASSLGGGSSHNEQFF. Full variable domain (rest looked up from reference TRBV7-9 and TRBJ2-1): DTGVSQNPRHKITKRGQNVTFRCDPISEHNRLYWYRQTLGQGPEFLTYFQNEAQLEKSRLLSDRFSAERPKGSFSTLEIQRTEQGDSAMYLCASSLGGGSSHNEQFFGPGTRLTVL.

There are many counts of this clonotype. The V call is TRBV10-2, the J call TRBJ2-7; possibly TRBD1 or TRBD2 for D (5 bases each). The germline V and J ends were trimmed by 9 bases and 4 bases, with 16 bases remaining between them. This CDR3 region has 13 residues. Germline CDR1 and CDR2: WSHSY and SAAADI. The chain's CDR3 is CASGQGDWYEQYF. The DNA of the CDR3 is TGCGCCAGTGGGCAGGGAGATTGGTACGAGCAGTACTTC.

This clonotype appeared a few times. The chain employs TRBV4-1 and TRBJ2-5; D perhaps matches TRBD2 (7 bases). Germline V CDR1 and CDR2: MGHRA, YSYEKL. The CDR3 has 18 amino acids. Trimming stripped 3 bases from V and 5 bases from J, with 25 bases between. CDR3 loop: CASSQGGQGLLRMETQYF. The CDR3 DNA reads as TGCGCCAGCAGCCAGGGGGGGCAGGGCTTATTACGTATGGAGACCCAGTACTTC.

The CDR3 spells CASSLGFTGGEKLFF. CDR3 sequence (DNA): TGTGCCAGCAGTTTAGGTTTTACAGGGGGCGAAAAACTGTTTTTT. This chain uses TRBV28 with TRBJ1-4, with 9 positions matching TRBD1. The trim removed 2 bases at V and 8 bases at J, leaving 6 bases unmatched. There are 15 residues in the CDR3. Germline CDR1 MDHEN, CDR2 SYDVKM.

As to this clonotype: The junction differs from germline at one of its ends, possibly a read error. This rearrangement joins TRBV20-1 to TRBJ2-5; weak D call: TRBD1 (5 bases). CDR1 and CDR2 from the germline V gene are DFQATT and SNEGSKA (reference sequence). The CDR3 is 12 amino acids. The CDR3 loop reads CGAKGFQGTQYF. The CDR3 bases are TGCGGTGCTAAGGGGTTCCAAGGGACCCAGTACTTC.

In this sample, this clonotype turned up many times. The chain joins TRBV7-9 to TRBJ2-2; the match to TRBD1 covers 11 bases. CDR1 and CDR2 from the germline V gene are SEHNR and FQNEAQ (reference sequence). The CDR3 has 15 amino acids. J lost 4 bases, V lost 6 bases, and 4 bases had no gene match. The CDR3 loop is CASSLGQGGTGELFF. The CDR3 nucleotides are TGTGCCAGCAGTTTGGGACAGGGGGGCACCGGGGAGCTGTTTTTT.

Many counts were recorded for this clonotype. The V and J genes are TRBV7-6 and TRBJ2-1; D may be TRBD1 (6 bases). CDR3 length: 11 amino acids. Germline V lookup: CDR1 SGHVS, CDR2 FNYEAQ. Trimming stripped 5 bases from V and 10 bases from J, with 9 bases between. The CDR3 protein is CASSADREQFF. The CDR3 DNA is TGTGCCAGCAGCGCCGACAGGGAGCAGTTCTTC. The full variable domain, in which reference TRBV7-6 and TRBJ2-1 provide the parts outside the CDR3, is GAGVSQSPRYKVTKRGQDVALRCDPISGHVSLYWYRQALGQGPEFLTYFNYEAQQDKSGLPNDRFSAERPEGSISTLTIQRTEQRDSAMYRCASSADREQFFGPGTRLTVL.

This clonotype was seen repeatedly, ten times or more. The chain has TRBV6-6 and TRBJ1-4; the D is unclear. Per germline, CDR1 MNHNY and CDR2 SVGAGI (reference sequence). The CDR3 totals 13 residues. Trimming removed 6 bases at V and 3 bases at J, with 8 bases between. In nucleotides, the CDR3 is TGTGCCAGCAGACGACGGTCTAATGAAAAACTGTTTTTT. This codes for CASRRRSNEKLFF.

This clonotype has at least ten counts. V usage is TRBV15 and J usage is TRBJ2-1, with 8 bases lining up with TRBD2. J gave up 3 bases and V 5 bases, and 9 bases lay outside the gene matches. CDR1 is LNHNV and CDR2 is YYDKDF in the germline V gene (reference sequence). The CDR3 loop spans 16 amino acids. CDR3 region: CATSLDGGGDYNEQFF. The CDR3 region has the DNA TGTGCCACCAGCCTTGACGGGGGGGGGGACTACAATGAGCAGTTCTTC.

Worth noting for this clonotype: This clone may be a read error of a much larger clone one base away. The CDR3 loop reads CASSGTGFGTGEPFF. The CDR3 DNA reads TGTGCCAGCAGCGGGACAGGGTTTGGGACCGGGGAGCCGTTTTTT. The gene calls are TRBV9 and TRBJ2-2; 8 nucleotides line up with TRBD1. The CDR3 runs to 15 residues. Germline assignment: CDR1 SGDLS and CDR2 YYNGEE. Looking up the rest from reference TRBV9 and TRBJ2-2 gives the full variable domain: DSGVTQTPKHLITATGQRVTLRCSPRSGDLSVYWYQQSLDQGLQFLIQYYNGEERAKGNILERFSAQQFPDLHSELNLSSLELGDSALYFCASSGTGFGTGEPFFGEGSRLTVL.

This clonotype was detected ten times or more. The gene calls are TRBV10-3 and TRBJ2-1, with 10 bases fitting TRBD1. Germline CDR1 ENHRY, CDR2 SYGVKD. The CDR3 contains 15 residues. With 3 bases clipped from V and 7 bases from J, the junction kept 6 bases outside the gene matches. CDR3 amino acids: CAISERDRGLNEQFF. Here the CDR3 DNA reads TGTGCCATCAGTGAACGGGACAGGGGCCTAAATGAGCAGTTCTTC.

This clonotype was counted at least ten times. The chain combines TRBV5-5 with TRBJ2-2; 7 nucleotides align to TRBD1. After removal of 5 bases from V and 3 bases from J, the junction contained 4 bases not matched to a gene. The germline V gene encodes CDR1 SGHKS and CDR2 YYEKEE (reference sequence). This CDR3 comprises 14 residues. The CDR3 DNA follows: TGTGCCAGCAGTCGACAGGGTGACACCGGGGAGCTGTTTTTT. Its translation: CASSRQGDTGELFF.

For this clonotype: Just one base apart from a much larger clone, this may be a read error. The chain carries TRBV5-4 and TRBJ1-2, with 7 bases aligning to TRBD1. Germline trimming cut 4 bases from V and 11 bases from J; bases unmatched to any gene: 5. Germline V lookup: CDR1 SGHNT, CDR2 YYREEE (reference sequence). CDR3 length: 11 residues. CDR3 sequence (DNA): TGTGCCAGCAGCAGGACAGGACGTTACACCTTC. Translation: CASSRTGRYTF.

This clonotype has a count of ten or more. The CDR3 spells CASRGRPPPLHF. The DNA for the CDR3 is TGTGCCAGCAGAGGACGGCCGCCACCCCTCCACTTT. The chain uses TRBV5-6 and TRBJ1-6; D uncertain. Germline-derived CDR1 and CDR2 are SGHDT and YYEEEE. V was trimmed by 5 bases and J by 11 bases, leaving 11 bases between them. CDR3 length equals 12 residues.

The table lists this clonotype with many counts. This sequence joins TRBV4-1 and TRBJ2-7; the match to TRBD1 covers 8 bases. The CDR3 contains 15 residues. Germline V gene lookup returns CDR1 MGHRA and CDR2 YSYEKL. Trimming at V came to 7 bases and at J to 4 bases, leaving 12 bases not matched to a gene. The CDR3 DNA sequence: TGCGCCAGCACCCGGAATTTGGACAGGGAATACGAGCAGTACTTC. Amino acid sequence: CASTRNLDREYEQYF.

This clonotype was seen repeatedly, ten times or more. The J gene is TRBJ2-1, the V gene TRBV20-1, with 10 bases aligning to TRBD2. The germline V gene has CDR1 DFQATT and CDR2 SNEGSKA (reference sequence). This CDR3 is built from 15 residues. Trimming at V came to 3 bases and at J to 3 bases, leaving 5 bases not matched to a gene. The CDR3 DNA reads TGCAGTGCTAGTAAAGCTAGCGGGAGCTACAATGAGCAGTTCTTC. Translated: CSASKASGSYNEQFF.

This clonotype was seen ten or more times. The chain recombines TRBV20-1 with TRBJ2-7; possible D gene TRBD2, 7 bases. Germline CDR1 reads DFQATT; CDR2 reads SNEGSKA (reference sequence). V shed 0 bases and J shed 3 bases, with 15 bases lying between them. The CDR3 contains 15 residues. For the CDR3, the DNA is TGCAGTGCTAGAGATTCTGGCGGGGGACACTACGAGCAGTACTTC. It is translated as CSARDSGGGHYEQYF.

The chain is built from TRBV24-1 and TRBJ2-2, with 8 bases identical to TRBD1. This CDR3 contains 13 residues. The germline gives CDR1 KGHDR, CDR2 SFDVKD. After removal of 8 bases from V and 6 bases from J, the junction contained 4 bases not matched to a gene. The DNA of the CDR3 is TGTGCCACCAAGACAGGGGTTTCCGGGGAGCTGTTTTTT. Translation: CATKTGVSGELFF.

This rearrangement joins TRBV20-1 to TRBJ1-4, with 7 bases identical to TRBD1. There are 13 residues in the CDR3. CDR1 is DFQATT and CDR2 is SNEGSKA in the germline V gene (reference sequence). With V trimmed by 5 bases and J by 6 bases, 6 bases remained unmatched. The CDR3 bases are TGCAGTGCTGACGTAGGACAGGATGAAAAACTGTTTTTT. As protein: CSADVGQDEKLFF.

The rearrangement links TRBV12-3 or TRBV12-4 to TRBJ1-2; 8 nucleotides agree with TRBD1. J lost 4 bases, V lost 6 bases, and 7 bases had no gene match. CDR3 length equals 14 residues. CDR3 nucleotides: TGTGCCAGCAGCCGATCAGGGGGCGGCTATGGCTACACCTTC. Translating it yields CASSRSGGGYGYTF.

The sample holds a few counts of this clonotype. The chain employs TRBV6-5 and TRBJ1-2, with D unresolved. In germline, CDR1 is MNHEY, CDR2 SVGAGI. The length of the CDR3 is 13 residues. Trimming took 0 bases from V and 7 from J, leaving 9 bases between them. The CDR3 is CASSYSPNRGYTF. The CDR3, as DNA: TGTGCCAGCAGTTACTCCCCTAACCGTGGCTACACCTTC.

This clonotype was counted ten times or more. The CDR3 coding sequence is TGTGCCAGTGAGGGACGTCATAGCAATCAGCCCCAGCATTTT. Residues: CASEGRHSNQPQHF. The J gene is TRBJ1-5, the V gene TRBV19, with D tentatively TRBD1 (5 bases). V dropped 8 bases and J dropped 0 bases, with 11 bases sitting between them. The germline CDR1 and CDR2 sequences are LNHDA and SQIVND (reference sequence). The CDR3 has 14 amino acids. The full variable domain, in which reference TRBV19 and TRBJ1-5 provide the parts outside the CDR3, is DGGITQSPKYLFRKEGQNVTLSCEQNLNHDAMYWYRQDPGQGLRLIYYSQIVNDFQKGDIAEGYSVSREKKESFPLTVTSAQKNPTAFYLCASEGRHSNQPQHFGDGTRLSIL.